Below, one TCR beta chain is given with its context. Antigen: not known. It was genomic DNA that served as the template for profiling TCR beta VDJ and CDR3. TCRdb recomputed calls from the reads with MiXCR, one row per CDR3 protein. This sample yields about 270,000 distinct CDR3 sequences, of which around 60% are seen a single time; 7% to 9% belongs to the top ten. This sample is part of a study of CD8+CD57+ T cells in acquired aplastic anemia. Background on the study: Sorted CD4+ and CD8+ cells gave a mean 3.2 ug DNA, range about 0.19 to 27.4 ug. Study-level results: The same twenty-nine CD8+ CDR3 sequences occurred in patients and in controls.

The length of the CDR3 is 14 residues. The germline CDR1 and CDR2 sequences are SGHTA and FQGNSA. Trimming took 3 bases from V and 4 from J; bases not matched to a gene: 5. The clonotype comes from a human donor with severe aplastic anemia or a healthy control (not recorded which). The chain recombines TRBV7-2 with TRBJ2-7; 8 nucleotides match TRBD2. Material for sequencing was sorted CD4+, CD8+, or CD8+CD57+ T cells (not recorded which) from PBMCs. The CDR3 protein is CASSFVTGGYEQYF. The CDR3 region has the DNA TGTGCCAGCAGCTTTGTTACGGGGGGGTACGAGCAGTACTTC.